Presented here are 13 T cell receptor beta chains from one specimen sequenced in a study of blood T cells in healthy people across ages. Primers used in a second PCR of about 6 to 11 cycles were a sample-barcoded 5' primer and a J-beta primer mix. TCRdb re-derived calls from the 5' RACE reads in MiXCR, one entry per CDR3 protein. The repertoire holds over 300,000 distinct CDR3 sequences, with 50% to 60% as singletons. Sequenced input: blood. The origin of the receptors is a man in his 60s in good health.

A word on this clonotype: Germline and junction disagree at one end, which may indicate a read error. The chain employs TRBV7-6 and TRBJ2-3; 9 bases line up with TRBD1. In germline, CDR1 is SGHVS, CDR2 FNYEAQ. The CDR3 spans 14 residues. CDR3 sequence reads: CVSLLGTGKDTQYF. In nucleotides, the CDR3 is TGTGTCAGCCTCCTTGGGACAGGGAAGGATACGCAGTATTTT. Full variable domain (rest looked up from reference TRBV7-6 and TRBJ2-3): GAGVSQSPRYKVTKRGQDVALRCDPISGHVSLYWYRQALGQGPEFLTYFNYEAQQDKSGLPNDRFSAERPEGSISTLTIQRTEQRDSAMYRCVSLLGTGKDTQYFGPGTRLTVL.

This chain connects TRBV12-3 or TRBV12-4 to TRBJ2-2; TRBD1 matches at 8 bases. V lost 5 bases to trimming and J lost 6 bases; unmatched junction nucleotides: 2. CDR3 length equals 13 residues. The CDR3 DNA follows: TGTGCCAGCAGTCCACAGGGGGCCGGGGAGCTGTTTTTT. Its protein product is CASSPQGAGELFF.

V gene TRBV6-5 combines with J gene TRBJ2-1; TRBD2 agrees at 11 bases. Germline lookup yields CDR1 MNHEY and CDR2 SVGAGI. Unmatched junction bases numbered 6, after V lost 5 bases and J lost 6 bases. The CDR3 has 15 residues. CDR3 protein: CASSPVAGGGNEQFF. The CDR3 DNA follows: TGTGCCAGCAGTCCCGTAGCGGGAGGGGGCAATGAGCAGTTCTTC.

Concerning this clonotype: A much more abundant neighbour one base away suggests this may be a read error. The chain employs TRBV7-2 and TRBJ2-5; D uncertain. CDR1 and CDR2 from the germline V gene are SGHTA and FQGNSA. The CDR3 is 12 residues long. The V end was cut by 4 bases, the J end by 5 bases, with 8 bases between. CDR3 sequence (DNA): TGTGCCAGCAGCTACGACCGGGAGACCCAGTACTTC. It translates to CASSYDRETQYF.

The CDR3 is CASSSDRSVAQYF. CDR3 in DNA: TGTGCCAGCAGCTCGGACAGGAGTGTGGCCCAGTACTTC. The J gene is TRBJ2-5, the V gene TRBV5-6, with TRBD1 matching 7 bases. The CDR3 runs 13 residues. The junction had 8 bases not matched to a gene; V was cut back by 3 bases and J by 9 bases. Looked up from germline, CDR1 is SGHDT and CDR2 is YYEEEE.

The CDR3, as DNA: TGTGCCAGTAGTATGTTCGCAGGCAATCAGCCCCAGCATTTT. Amino acids: CASSMFAGNQPQHF. The chain employs TRBV19 and TRBJ1-5; D gene unclear. Per the germline V gene, CDR1 is LNHDA and CDR2 is SQIVND (reference sequence). V was shortened by 3 bases and J by 2 bases, with 8 bases between the two germline ends. The CDR3 loop spans 14 amino acids.

The chain has TRBV6-5 and TRBJ1-2; D is perhaps TRBD1 (6 bases). Germline CDR1 reads MNHEY; CDR2 reads SVGAGI. Trimming stripped 8 bases from V and 5 bases from J, with 18 bases between. The CDR3 covers 14 residues. As DNA, the CDR3 is TGTGCCAGCCGGGAAGGGGGGGCCAAGTATGGCTACACCTTC. Translation: CASREGGAKYGYTF.

This clonotype was recorded a few times. The V gene is TRBV2, the J gene TRBJ2-3, with TRBD1 matching 8 bases. This CDR3 contains 15 residues. J was trimmed by 3 bases and V by 5 bases; bases with no gene match: 7. From germline, CDR1 is SNHLY and CDR2 FYNNEI. CDR3 residues: CASSRAQGATDTQYF. The CDR3 nucleotides read TGTGCCAGCAGTAGGGCCCAGGGGGCTACAGATACGCAGTATTTT.

The table lists this clonotype with a few counts. The rearrangement uses TRBV3-1 and TRBJ2-3, with D perhaps being TRBD1 or TRBD2 (5 bases each). Germline CDR1 LGHDT, CDR2 YNNKEL (reference sequence). The V and J ends lost 4 bases and 4 bases respectively, with 12 bases between them. There are 14 residues in the CDR3. The CDR3 sequence is CASSPWGPSDTQYF. CDR3 nucleotides: TGTGCCAGCAGCCCGTGGGGACCCTCAGATACGCAGTATTTT.

The V call is TRBV20-1, the J call TRBJ2-3, with TRBD1 matching over 10 bases. Unmatched junction bases numbered 10, after V lost 5 bases and J lost 5 bases. CDR3 length equals 15 residues. Germline-derived CDR1 and CDR2 are DFQATT and SNEGSKA (reference sequence). The CDR3 nucleotides read TGCAGTGCTCGAGGAAGGGGACAGGGGTTAGATACGCAGTATTTT. Its protein product is CSARGRGQGLDTQYF.

This clonotype was counted between two and nine times. This sequence joins TRBV28 and TRBJ1-2; no reliable D call. Trimming took 7 bases from V and 5 from J, leaving 11 bases between them. This CDR3 is built from 12 residues. Germline V gene data show CDR1 as MDHEN and CDR2 as SYDVKM. Written as DNA, the CDR3 is TGTGCCAGCACCGAAGGCGGGTATGGCTACACCTTC. This gives the protein CASTEGGYGYTF.

This clonotype was found a few times. The chain recombines TRBV2 with TRBJ2-3; D possibly matches TRBD1 or TRBD2 (6 bases each). CDR1 and CDR2 from the germline V gene are SNHLY and FYNNEI. V lost 5 bases and J 5 bases, leaving 17 bases between the germline ends. There are 15 residues in the CDR3. The CDR3 coding sequence is TGTGCCAGCAGTAGCGGCAGGGGACTGGGAGATACGCAGTATTTT. Translated, it gives CASSSGRGLGDTQYF.

The CDR3 here is CASTADRGLKGYTF. The DNA for the CDR3 is TGTGCCAGCACCGCGGACAGGGGGCTAAAAGGCTACACCTTC. The chain recombines TRBV6-5 with TRBJ1-2; 11 positions match TRBD1. CDR1 and CDR2 (germline): MNHEY, SVGAGI. The CDR3 has 14 residues. Trimming cost V 7 bases and J 8 bases; bases outside gene matches: 9.